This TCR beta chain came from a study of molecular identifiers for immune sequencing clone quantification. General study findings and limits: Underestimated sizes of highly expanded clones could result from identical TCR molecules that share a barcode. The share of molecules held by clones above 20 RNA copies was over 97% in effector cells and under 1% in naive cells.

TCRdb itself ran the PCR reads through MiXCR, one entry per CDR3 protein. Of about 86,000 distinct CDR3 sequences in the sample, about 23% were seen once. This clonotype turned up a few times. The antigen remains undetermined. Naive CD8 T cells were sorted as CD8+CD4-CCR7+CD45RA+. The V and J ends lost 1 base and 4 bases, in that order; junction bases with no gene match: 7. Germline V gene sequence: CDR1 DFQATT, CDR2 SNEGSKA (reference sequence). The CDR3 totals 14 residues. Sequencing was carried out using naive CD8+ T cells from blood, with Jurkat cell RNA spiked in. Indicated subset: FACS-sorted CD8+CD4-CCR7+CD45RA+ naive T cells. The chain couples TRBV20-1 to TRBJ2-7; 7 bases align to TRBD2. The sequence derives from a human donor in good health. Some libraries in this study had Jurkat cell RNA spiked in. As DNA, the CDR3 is TGCAGTGCTAGAGTTCGGGCTAGCGGTTACGAGCAGTACTTC. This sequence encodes CSARVRASGYEQYF.